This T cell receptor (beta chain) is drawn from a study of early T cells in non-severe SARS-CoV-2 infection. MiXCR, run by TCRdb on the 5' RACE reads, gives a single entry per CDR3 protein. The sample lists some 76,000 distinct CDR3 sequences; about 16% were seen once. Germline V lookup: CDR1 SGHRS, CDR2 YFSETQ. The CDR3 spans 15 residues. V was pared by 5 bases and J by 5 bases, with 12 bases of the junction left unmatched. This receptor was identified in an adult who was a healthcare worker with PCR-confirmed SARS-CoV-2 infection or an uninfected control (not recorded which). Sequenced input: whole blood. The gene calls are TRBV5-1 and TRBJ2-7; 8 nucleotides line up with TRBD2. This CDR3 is CASRGTSGGPDEQYF. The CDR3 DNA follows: TGCGCCAGCAGGGGCACCAGCGGGGGTCCCGACGAGCAGTACTTC. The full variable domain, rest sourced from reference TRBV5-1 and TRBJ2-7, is KAGVTQTPRYLIKTRGQQVTLSCSPISGHRSVSWYQQTPGQGLQFLFEYFSETQRNKGNFPGRFSGRQFSNSRSEMNVSTLELGDSALYLCASRGTSGGPDEQYFGPGTRLTVT.